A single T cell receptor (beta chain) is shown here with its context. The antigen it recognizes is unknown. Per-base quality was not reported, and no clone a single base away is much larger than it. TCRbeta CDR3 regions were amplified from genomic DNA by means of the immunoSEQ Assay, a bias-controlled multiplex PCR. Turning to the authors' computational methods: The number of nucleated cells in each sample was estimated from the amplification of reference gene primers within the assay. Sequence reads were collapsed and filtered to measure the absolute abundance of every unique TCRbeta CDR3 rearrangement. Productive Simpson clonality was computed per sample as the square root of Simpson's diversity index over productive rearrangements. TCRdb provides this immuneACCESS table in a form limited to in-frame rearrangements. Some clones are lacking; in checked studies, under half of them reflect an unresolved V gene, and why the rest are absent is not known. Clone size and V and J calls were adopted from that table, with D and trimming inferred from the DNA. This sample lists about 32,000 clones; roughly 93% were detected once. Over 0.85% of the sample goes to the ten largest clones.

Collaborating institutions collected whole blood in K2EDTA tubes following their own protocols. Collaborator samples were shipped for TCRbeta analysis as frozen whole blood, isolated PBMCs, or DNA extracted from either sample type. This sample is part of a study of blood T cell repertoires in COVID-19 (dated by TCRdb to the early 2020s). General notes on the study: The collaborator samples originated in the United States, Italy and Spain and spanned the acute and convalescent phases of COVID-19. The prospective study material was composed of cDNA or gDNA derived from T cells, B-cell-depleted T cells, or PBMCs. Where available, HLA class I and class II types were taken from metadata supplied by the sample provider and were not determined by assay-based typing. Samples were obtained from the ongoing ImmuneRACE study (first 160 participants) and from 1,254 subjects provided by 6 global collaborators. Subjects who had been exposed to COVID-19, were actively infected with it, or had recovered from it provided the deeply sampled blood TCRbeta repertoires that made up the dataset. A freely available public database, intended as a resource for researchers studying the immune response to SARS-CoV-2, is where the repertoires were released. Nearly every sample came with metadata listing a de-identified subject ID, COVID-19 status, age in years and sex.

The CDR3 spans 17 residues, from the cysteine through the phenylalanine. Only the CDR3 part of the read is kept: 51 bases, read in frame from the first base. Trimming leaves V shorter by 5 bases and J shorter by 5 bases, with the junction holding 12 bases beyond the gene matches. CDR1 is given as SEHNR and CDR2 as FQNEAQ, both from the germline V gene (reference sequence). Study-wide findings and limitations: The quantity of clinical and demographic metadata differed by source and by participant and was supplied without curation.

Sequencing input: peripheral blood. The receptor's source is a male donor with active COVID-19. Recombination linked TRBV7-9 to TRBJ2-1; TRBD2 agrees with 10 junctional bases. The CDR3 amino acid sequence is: CASSVRGLAGDHNEQFF. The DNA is TGTGCCAGCAGCGTGAGGGGTCTAGCGGGGGATCACAATGAGCAGTTCTTC.